These 23 T cell receptor beta chains were all obtained from the same sample, sequenced in a study of shared clonotypes between healthy human individuals. TCRdb keeps only in-frame clones here, not all; method: immunoSEQ multiplex PCR. The repertoire consists of just over 2,000,000 clones, with 90% to 95% occurring once and the leading ten covering about 0.13%. The material sequenced was naive CD4+ T cells sorted from blood. The subset denotes: CD45RA+ positively selected. Receptor source: a man aged 18-30 years in good health.

The chain recombines TRBV5-4 with TRBJ2-3, with D unclear. Germline values: CDR1 SGHNT, CDR2 YYREEE (reference sequence). The CDR3 is 12 amino acids. V dropped 10 bases and J dropped 5 bases, with 14 bases sitting between them. The CDR3 reads CAVQKTVDTQYF. DNA of the CDR3: TGTGCCGTGCAAAAAACGGTAGATACGCAGTATTTT.

For this clone: Distinct nucleotide sequences in the sample also encode this CDR3. The chain employs TRBV18 and TRBJ1-5, with TRBD1 as a possible D gene (5 bases). Germline V lookup: CDR1 KGHSH, CDR2 LQKENI. This CDR3 region has 14 residues. V was cut by 0 bases and J by 5 bases, with 8 bases left in between. The CDR3 DNA reads as TGTGCCAGCTCACCACCGGGGGGAGATCAGCCCCAGCATTTT. Its translation is CASSPPGGDQPQHF.

The CDR3 region is CASSLRRTPDTQYF. CDR3 DNA: TGTGCCAGCAGCTTGCGGCGCACGCCAGATACGCAGTATTTT. The chain couples TRBV7-2 to TRBJ2-3; D gene unclear. The CDR3 spans 14 residues. Trimming took off 3 bases at V and 4 bases at J, with 11 bases between the two ends. Germline-derived CDR1 and CDR2 are SGHTA and FQGNSA.

This clone has a single count. The CDR3 reads CASSYPDRADDEQYF. As DNA, the CDR3 is TGTGCCAGCAGCTACCCGGACAGGGCTGACGACGAGCAGTACTTC. The chain has TRBV7-9 and TRBJ2-7; 8 bases agree with TRBD1. Losses at the gene ends were 4 bases for V and 5 bases for J; bases not matched to a gene: 10. This CDR3 is 15 amino acids long. CDR1 and CDR2 from the germline V gene are SEHNR and FQNEAQ (reference sequence).

As to this clone: This sample also contains other DNA sequences that code for the same CDR3. The chain carries TRBV18 and TRBJ1-3; possibly TRBD1 for D (5 bases). This CDR3 is 15 amino acids long. V was clipped by 0 bases and J by 1 base, with 7 bases between them. The germline V gene encodes CDR1 KGHSH and CDR2 LQKENI. Here the CDR3 DNA reads TGTGCCAGCTCACCACCCGGGGGATCTGGAAACACCATATATTTT. Translating it yields CASSPPGGSGNTIYF.

The rearrangement uses TRBV6-5 and TRBJ2-3; a possible D gene is TRBD1 (5 bases). Per germline, CDR1 MNHEY and CDR2 SVGAGI. The CDR3 loop spans 13 amino acids. Trimming pared 5 bases from V and 5 bases from J, leaving 11 bases between. The CDR3 nucleotides read TGTGCCAGCAGTCCGCTAGGGGTAGATACGCAGTATTTT. It translates to CASSPLGVDTQYF.

This clone was observed a single time. The J gene is TRBJ2-7, the V gene TRBV7-9, with D perhaps matching TRBD1 or TRBD2 (5 bases each). V was clipped by 6 bases and J by 5 bases, with 11 bases between them. This CDR3 has 12 residues. CDR1 SEHNR and CDR2 FQNEAQ come from the germline V gene (reference sequence). Written as DNA, the CDR3 is TGTGCCAGCAGTTTGGGGGTTGACGAGCAGTACTTC. Translating gives CASSLGVDEQYF. Supplemented by reference TRBV7-9 and TRBJ2-7, the full variable domain reads DTGVSQNPRHKITKRGQNVTFRCDPISEHNRLYWYRQTLGQGPEFLTYFQNEAQLEKSRLLSDRFSAERPKGSFSTLEIQRTEQGDSAMYLCASSLGVDEQYFGPGTRLTVT.

A note on this clone: The same CDR3 can be traced to other DNA sequences in this sample. V is TRBV11-2 and J is TRBJ1-1; no firm D call. Trimming cost V 0 bases and J 0 bases, with 2 bases left between them. Germline lookup yields CDR1 SGHAT and CDR2 FQNNGV. The CDR3 contains 13 residues. The CDR3 DNA sequence: TGTGCCAGCAGCTTAGAGGTGAACACTGAAGCTTTCTTT. Translated, it gives CASSLEVNTEAFF.

The CDR3 sequence is CATSQSSLNEKLFF. CDR3 nucleotides: TGTGCCACCAGCCAAAGTTCGCTTAATGAAAAACTGTTTTTT. This chain uses TRBV15 with TRBJ1-4; D not certain. Between the trimmed V and J ends, which lost 5 bases and 4 bases, there was a span of 11 bases. Germline CDR1 reads LNHNV; CDR2 reads YYDKDF (reference sequence). The CDR3 is made up of 14 amino acids.

The chain links TRBV4-1 to TRBJ2-7, with D tentatively TRBD1 (6 bases). Germline CDR1 reads MGHRA; CDR2 reads YSYEKL. This CDR3 comprises 15 residues. The V end was cut by 1 base, the J end by 0 bases, with 10 bases between. CDR3: CASSQARGSSYEQYF. Here the CDR3 DNA reads TGCGCCAGCAGCCAAGCCAGGGGTTCCTCCTACGAGCAGTACTTC.

The chain uses TRBV6-1 and TRBJ2-7; D perhaps matches TRBD1 (5 bases). Germline assignment: CDR1 MNHNS and CDR2 SASEGT. V was trimmed by 6 bases and J by 7 bases, leaving 10 bases between them. The CDR3 contains 11 residues. The CDR3 DNA follows: TGTGCCAGCAGCCCCAGACAGGAGCAGTACTTC. Translating gives CASSPRQEQYF.

The chain employs TRBV6-6 and TRBJ1-2; the D gene is possibly TRBD1 (5 bases). Germline V lookup: CDR1 MNHNY, CDR2 SVGAGI (reference sequence). The V gene lost 4 bases and the J gene lost 2 bases, with 17 bases spanning the gap. This CDR3 region has 16 residues. For the CDR3, the DNA is TGTGCCAGCAGTTCATATCCCCCGGGACCGAACTATGGCTACACCTTC. It encodes CASSSYPPGPNYGYTF.

This sequence joins TRBV29-1 and TRBJ1-1; D is unresolved. The CDR3 covers 13 residues. V lost 1 base and J lost 2, with 8 bases in between. Germline V gives CDR1 SQVTM, CDR2 ANQGSEA. The DNA of the CDR3 is TGCAGCGTTGAAGCGGATCTAAACACTGAAGCTTTCTTT. Protein: CSVEADLNTEAFF.

The chain employs TRBV29-1 and TRBJ2-3; D is perhaps TRBD2 (5 bases). The ends were cut back, 5 bases at V and 7 bases at J, with 10 bases in the middle. Germline lookup yields CDR1 SQVTM and CDR2 ANQGSEA. The CDR3 totals 11 residues. Written as DNA, the CDR3 is TGCAGCGTTCCCACGGGGAATACGCAGTATTTT. Its protein is CSVPTGNTQYF.

The V and J genes are TRBV10-3 and TRBJ2-2, with 7 bases identical to TRBD1. Germline loops: CDR1 ENHRY, CDR2 SYGVKD. The CDR3 loop spans 15 amino acids. The trim removed 6 bases at V and 0 bases at J, leaving 4 bases unmatched. CDR3 in amino acids: CAISRQGTNTGELFF. CDR3 in DNA: TGTGCCATCAGCCGACAGGGTACGAACACCGGGGAGCTGTTTTTT.

V usage is TRBV5-1 and J usage is TRBJ2-1, with D perhaps matching TRBD2 (6 bases). CDR3 length: 16 amino acids. Germline CDR1 is SGHRS and CDR2 is YFSETQ. With 2 bases removed from V and 3 bases from J, the gap between germline ends came to 15 bases. CDR3 in DNA: TGCGCCAGCAGCTTTAGACGTTGGGGGGACTACAATGAGCAGTTCTTC. The encoded protein is CASSFRRWGDYNEQFF.

The rearrangement joins TRBV13 to TRBJ2-3; 11 bases agree with TRBD2. This CDR3 has 18 residues. The junction had 13 bases not matched to a gene; V was cut back by 5 bases and J by 3 bases. Germline V lookup: CDR1 PRHDT, CDR2 FYEKMQ (reference sequence). The CDR3, as DNA: TGTGCCAGCAGCCAGGTGGGATCTAGCGGGAGGAGGACAGATACGCAGTATTTT. Translation: CASSQVGSSGRRTDTQYF.

The table lists this clone with a few counts. The chain carries TRBV2 and TRBJ1-5, with D tentatively TRBD1 (5 bases). Germline CDR1 SNHLY, CDR2 FYNNEI. Trimming shortened V by 3 bases and J by 8 bases, and 14 bases separated the two germline ends. The CDR3 is 14 residues long. CDR3 nucleotides: TGTGCCAGCAGTGACCTACAGGTAGTTGAGCCCCAGCATTTT. This translates into CASSDLQVVEPQHF.

This clone was recorded once. The chain is built from TRBV5-1 and TRBJ2-1; D unresolved. This CDR3 contains 11 residues. Looked up from germline, CDR1 is SGHRS and CDR2 is YFSETQ. V was cut by 4 bases and J by 10 bases, with 9 bases left in between. CDR3 nucleotide sequence: TGCGCCAGCAGCGGGTCTCGGGAGCAGTTCTTC. This encodes CASSGSREQFF.

The chain combines TRBV4-1 with TRBJ2-2, with D unclear. Per germline, CDR1 MGHRA and CDR2 YSYEKL. Between the trimmed V and J ends, which lost 2 bases and 6 bases, there was a span of 10 bases. CDR3 length equals 14 residues. The CDR3 DNA follows: TGCGCCAGCAGCCAAAGTCTCCTCGCCGGGGAGCTGTTTTTT. Its translation is CASSQSLLAGELFF.

This chain connects TRBV6-1 to TRBJ1-5; possible D gene TRBD1, 6 bases. Trimming removed 8 bases at V and 3 bases at J, with 17 bases between. The CDR3 covers 15 residues. The V gene's germline CDR1 is MNHNS and CDR2 SASEGT. CDR3 in amino acids: CASGSTTGNNQPQHF. DNA for the CDR3: TGTGCCAGCGGATCTACTACAGGGAACAATCAGCCCCAGCATTTT.

CDR3: CAISSPPGELFF. CDR3 DNA: TGTGCCATCTCCAGCCCTCCCGGGGAGCTGTTTTTT. This chain uses TRBV10-3 with TRBJ2-2; no definite D call. This CDR3 spans 12 amino acids. Looked up from germline, CDR1 is ENHRY and CDR2 is SYGVKD. V lost 8 bases to trimming and J lost 6 bases, with 10 bases between them.

DNA of the CDR3: TGTGCCAGCAGCCTCCGGGCCCCCACGGATACGCAGTATTTT. Its protein product is CASSLRAPTDTQYF. The J gene is TRBJ2-3, the V gene TRBV14; no reliable D call. Germline CDR1 reads SGHDN; CDR2 reads FVKESK. This CDR3 is 14 amino acids long. V lost 4 bases and J lost 6, with 14 bases in between.